Included here is one T cell receptor beta chain sequence, with context. As yet, its antigen is unknown. The data stem from a study of shared clonotypes between healthy human individuals. Whole-study results and caveats: For naive CD4 cells, roughly 5% of clonotypes were shared across a handful of donors.

Genomic DNA of each subset was evenly split across several immunoSEQ plates. Clones were sequenced by immunoSEQ multiplex PCR, and TCRdb holds only the in-frame ones, with some missing. The table has hundreds of thousands of clones, over 95% seen once; the top ten hold 0.09% to 0.13%. Naive CD8 cells lacked CD45RO, underwent positive selection for CCR7 and left out terminally differentiated effector memory CD45RA+ cells. CDR1 is PRHDT and CDR2 is FYEKMQ in the germline V gene (reference sequence). V shed 5 bases, J shed 5 bases, and the junction held 7 bases outside the gene matches. CDR3 length: 14 amino acids.

The TCR sequence derives from a woman in her 30s in good health. Material: naive CD8+ T cells sorted from blood. The V call is TRBV13, the J call TRBJ2-7, with 9 bases identical to TRBD2. In DNA, the CDR3 is TGTGCCAGCAGCGTCGGGACTAGCCAGCACGAGCAGTACTTC. Amino acids: CASSVGTSQHEQYF.